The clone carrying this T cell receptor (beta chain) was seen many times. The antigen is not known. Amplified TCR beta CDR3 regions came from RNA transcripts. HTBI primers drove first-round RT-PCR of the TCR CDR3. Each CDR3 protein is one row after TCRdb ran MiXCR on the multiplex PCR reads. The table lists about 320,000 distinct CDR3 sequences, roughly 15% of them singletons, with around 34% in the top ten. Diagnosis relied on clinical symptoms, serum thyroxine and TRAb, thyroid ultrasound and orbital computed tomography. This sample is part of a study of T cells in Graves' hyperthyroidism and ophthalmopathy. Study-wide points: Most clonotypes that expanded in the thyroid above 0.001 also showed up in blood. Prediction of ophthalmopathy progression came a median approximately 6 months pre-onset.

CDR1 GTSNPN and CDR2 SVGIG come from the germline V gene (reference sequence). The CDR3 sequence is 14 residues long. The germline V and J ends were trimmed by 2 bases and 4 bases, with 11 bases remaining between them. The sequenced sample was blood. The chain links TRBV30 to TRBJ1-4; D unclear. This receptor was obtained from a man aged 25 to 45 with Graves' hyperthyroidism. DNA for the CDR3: TGTGCCTGGAGTCCGGGGAACGGTAATGAAAAACTGTTTTTT. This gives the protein CAWSPGNGNEKLFF.